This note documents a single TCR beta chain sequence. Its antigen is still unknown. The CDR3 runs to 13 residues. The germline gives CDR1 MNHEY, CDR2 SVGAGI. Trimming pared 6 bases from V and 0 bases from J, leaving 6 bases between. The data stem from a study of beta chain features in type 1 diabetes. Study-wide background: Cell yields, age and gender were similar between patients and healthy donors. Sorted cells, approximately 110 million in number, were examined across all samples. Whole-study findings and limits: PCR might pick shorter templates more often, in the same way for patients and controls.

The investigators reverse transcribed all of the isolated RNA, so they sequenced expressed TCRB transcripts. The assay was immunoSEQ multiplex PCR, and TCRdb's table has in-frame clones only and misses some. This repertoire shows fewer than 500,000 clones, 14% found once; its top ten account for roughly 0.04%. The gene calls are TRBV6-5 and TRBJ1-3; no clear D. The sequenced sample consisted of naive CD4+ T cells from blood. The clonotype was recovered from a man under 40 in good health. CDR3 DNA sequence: TGTGCCAGCAGCGCTGTCTCTGGAAACACCATATATTTT. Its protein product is CASSAVSGNTIYF.